This T cell receptor (beta chain) came from a study of beta chain features in type 1 diabetes. Overall study context: The examined sorted cells totaled about 110 million across samples. Overall study findings and caveats: A pattern of fewer insertions and more deletions at VDJ junctions was seen in type 1 diabetes patients. TCRB CDR3s were moderately but significantly shorter in Type 1 diabetes patients in all four CD4+ subsets.

Trimming at V came to 8 bases and at J to 2 bases, leaving 12 bases not matched to a gene. CDR1 MNHEY and CDR2 SMNVEV come from the germline V gene (reference sequence). The CDR3 extends over 17 amino acids. Isolated RNA was reverse transcribed in full, so expressed TCRB transcripts were sequenced. Method: immunoSEQ multiplex PCR; TCRdb's copy keeps in-frame clones and lacks some. Altogether roughly 150,000 clones are present, about 7.9% being singletons, with the ten largest covering 0.5%. This clone was found a few times. The antigen remains unidentified. The sequence came from a man between 18 and 29 years old with type 1 diabetes. Sequencing input: central memory CD4+ T cells from blood. The chain links TRBV27 to TRBJ2-3; 11 bases are a match to TRBD2. This chain's CDR3 is CASRKTSSGRPTDTQYF. CDR3 nucleotides: TGTGCCAGCCGAAAAACCTCTAGCGGGAGGCCCACAGATACGCAGTATTTT.